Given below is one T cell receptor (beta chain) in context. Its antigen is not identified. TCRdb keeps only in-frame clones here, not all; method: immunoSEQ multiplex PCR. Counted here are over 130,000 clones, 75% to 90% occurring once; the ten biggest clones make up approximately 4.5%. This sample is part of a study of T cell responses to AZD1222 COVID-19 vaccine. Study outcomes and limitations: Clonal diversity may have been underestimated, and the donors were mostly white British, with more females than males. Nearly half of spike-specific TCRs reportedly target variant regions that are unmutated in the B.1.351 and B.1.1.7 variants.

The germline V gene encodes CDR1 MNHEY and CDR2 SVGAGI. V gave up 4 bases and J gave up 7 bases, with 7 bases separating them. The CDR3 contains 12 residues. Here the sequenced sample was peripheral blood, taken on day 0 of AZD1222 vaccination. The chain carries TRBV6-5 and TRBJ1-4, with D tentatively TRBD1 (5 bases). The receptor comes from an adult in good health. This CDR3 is CASSWGSEKLFF. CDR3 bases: TGTGCCAGCAGTTGGGGCAGTGAAAAACTGTTTTTT.